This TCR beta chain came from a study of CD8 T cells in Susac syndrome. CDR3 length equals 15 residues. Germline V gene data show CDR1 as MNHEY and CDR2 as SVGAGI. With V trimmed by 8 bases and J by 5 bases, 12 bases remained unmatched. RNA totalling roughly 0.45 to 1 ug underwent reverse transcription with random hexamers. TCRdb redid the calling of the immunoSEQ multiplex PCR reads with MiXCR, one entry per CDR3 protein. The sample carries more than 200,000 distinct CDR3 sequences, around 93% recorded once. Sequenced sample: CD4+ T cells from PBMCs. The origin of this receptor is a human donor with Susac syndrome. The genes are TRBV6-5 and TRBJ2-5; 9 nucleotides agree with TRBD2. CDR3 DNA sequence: TGTGCCAGCCGGCGTTCTGCGGGGGGGCGGGAGACCCAGTACTTC. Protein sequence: CASRRSAGGRETQYF.